There are many counts of the clone carrying this T cell receptor beta chain. The antigen is unknown. This sample was included in a study of CD8 T cells in ankylosing spondylitis. Each TCR beta library was made by quantitative 5'-RACE that incorporated molecular barcodes. TCRdb re-analysed the 5' RACE reads in MiXCR, keeping a single row per CDR3 protein. Of under 85,000 distinct CDR3 sequences in the sample, approximately 5% were seen once. After removal of 2 bases from V and 2 bases from J, the junction contained 3 bases not matched to a gene. This CDR3 comprises 15 residues. Germline loops: CDR1 SGHRS, CDR2 YFSETQ. Broader study findings: Disease-linked clones reportedly showed significant enrichment in matched ankylosing spondylitis synovial fluid.

The source is a male donor with ankylosing spondylitis or in good health (not recorded which). The specimen was blood, either unsorted or a sorted T cell fraction (not recorded which). The chain uses TRBV5-1 and TRBJ1-2, with TRBD1 matching 10 bases. Here the CDR3 DNA reads TGCGCCAGCAGCTTTGGGACAGGGGTGAACTATGGCTACACCTTC. It translates to CASSFGTGVNYGYTF.